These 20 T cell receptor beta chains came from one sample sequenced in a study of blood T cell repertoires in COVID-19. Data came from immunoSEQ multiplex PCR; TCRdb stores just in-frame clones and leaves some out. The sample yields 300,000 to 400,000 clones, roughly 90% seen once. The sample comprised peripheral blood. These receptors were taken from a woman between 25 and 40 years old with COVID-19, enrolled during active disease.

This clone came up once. The CDR3 protein is CASSLDGSGSYNEQFF. The CDR3, as DNA: TGTGCCAGCAGCTTGGACGGGAGTGGGTCCTACAATGAGCAGTTCTTC. The chain carries TRBV5-4 and TRBJ2-1; D may be TRBD2 (6 bases). Trimming shortened V by 0 bases and J by 1 base, and 11 bases separated the two germline ends. The germline gives CDR1 SGHNT, CDR2 YYREEE (reference sequence). The CDR3 has 16 amino acids.

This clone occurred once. CDR3 bases: TGTGCCAGCAGTGATTTTGGCGGGGAGGACTTGGGAAAACTGTTTTTT. Translation: CASSDFGGEDLGKLFF. The chain carries TRBV6-1 and TRBJ1-4; D is unresolved. The germline gives CDR1 MNHNS, CDR2 SASEGT. This CDR3 contains 16 residues. The V gene lost 3 bases and the J gene lost 10 bases, with 21 bases spanning the gap.

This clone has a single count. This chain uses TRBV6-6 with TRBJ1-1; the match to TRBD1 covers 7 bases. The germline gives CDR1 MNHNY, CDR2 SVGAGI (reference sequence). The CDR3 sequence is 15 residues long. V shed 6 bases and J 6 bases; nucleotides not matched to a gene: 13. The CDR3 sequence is CASSLGTAPGAEAFF. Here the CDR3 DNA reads TGTGCCAGCAGCCTCGGGACAGCCCCCGGGGCTGAAGCTTTCTTT.

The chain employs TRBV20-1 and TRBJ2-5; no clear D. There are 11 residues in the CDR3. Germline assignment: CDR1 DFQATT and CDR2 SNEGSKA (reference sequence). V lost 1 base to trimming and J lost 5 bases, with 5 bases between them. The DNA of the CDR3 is TGCAGTGCTAGAGCCGGGGAGACCCAGTACTTC. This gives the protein CSARAGETQYF.

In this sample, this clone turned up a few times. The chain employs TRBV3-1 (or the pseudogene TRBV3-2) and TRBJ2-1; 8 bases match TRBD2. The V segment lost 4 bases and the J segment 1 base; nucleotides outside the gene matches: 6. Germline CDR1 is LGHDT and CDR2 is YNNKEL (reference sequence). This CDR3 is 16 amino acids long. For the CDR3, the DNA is TGTGCCAGCAGCCCCCATAGCGGGATGTCCTACAATGAGCAGTTCTTC. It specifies CASSPHSGMSYNEQFF.

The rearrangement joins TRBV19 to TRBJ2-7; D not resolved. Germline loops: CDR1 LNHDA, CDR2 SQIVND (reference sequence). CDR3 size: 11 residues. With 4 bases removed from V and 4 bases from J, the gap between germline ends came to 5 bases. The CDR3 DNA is TGTGCCAGTAGTACGGAGTACGAGCAGTACTTC. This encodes CASSTEYEQYF.

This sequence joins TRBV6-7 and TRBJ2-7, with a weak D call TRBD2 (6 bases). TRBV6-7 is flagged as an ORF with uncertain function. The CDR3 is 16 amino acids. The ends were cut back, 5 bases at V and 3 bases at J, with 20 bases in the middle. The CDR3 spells CASSPGGTSDLYEQYF. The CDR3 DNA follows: TGTGCCAGCAGTCCTGGCGGGACGTCGGACCTCTACGAGCAGTACTTC.

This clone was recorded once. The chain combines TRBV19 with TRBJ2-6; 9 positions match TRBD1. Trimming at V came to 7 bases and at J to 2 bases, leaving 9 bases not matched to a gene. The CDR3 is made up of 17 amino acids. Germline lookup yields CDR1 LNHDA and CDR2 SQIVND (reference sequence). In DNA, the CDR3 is TGTGCCAGTAATACAGGGGGCCGTTGGGCTGGGGCCAACGTCCTGACTTTC. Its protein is CASNTGGRWAGANVLTF.

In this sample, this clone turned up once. The CDR3 loop is CASSGQGDNTGELFF. For the CDR3, the DNA is TGTGCCAGCTCGGGACAGGGGGACAACACCGGGGAGCTGTTTTTT. The chain links TRBV18 to TRBJ2-2; 11 bases map to TRBD1. Losses at the gene ends were 6 bases for V and 2 bases for J; bases not matched to a gene: 2. The germline CDR1 and CDR2 sequences are KGHSH and LQKENI. The CDR3 sequence is 15 residues long.

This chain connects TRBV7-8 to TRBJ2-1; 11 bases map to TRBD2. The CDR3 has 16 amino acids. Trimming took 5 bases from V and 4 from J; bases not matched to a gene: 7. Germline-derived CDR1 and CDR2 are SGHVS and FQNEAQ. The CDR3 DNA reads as TGTGCCAGCAGCGTCGGAACTAGCGGGGGATACAATGAGCAGTTCTTC. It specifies CASSVGTSGGYNEQFF.

The CDR3 DNA is TGTGCCAGCAGTGAAGAGGTGGCGGTTAAGCGGGCGCCCCAGCATTTT. The encoded protein is CASSEEVAVKRAPQHF. The V gene is TRBV6-1, the J gene TRBJ1-5; no firm D call. Germline lookup yields CDR1 MNHNS and CDR2 SASEGT. V was shortened by 1 base and J by 9 bases, with 19 bases between the two germline ends. This CDR3 region has 16 residues.

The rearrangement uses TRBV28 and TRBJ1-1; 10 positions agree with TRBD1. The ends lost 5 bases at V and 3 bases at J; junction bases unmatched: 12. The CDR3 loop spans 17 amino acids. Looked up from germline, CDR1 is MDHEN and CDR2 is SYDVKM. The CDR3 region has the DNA TGTGCCAGCAGTCCCCTGGGACAGGGGAACCGCTACACTGAAGCTTTCTTT. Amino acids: CASSPLGQGNRYTEAFF.

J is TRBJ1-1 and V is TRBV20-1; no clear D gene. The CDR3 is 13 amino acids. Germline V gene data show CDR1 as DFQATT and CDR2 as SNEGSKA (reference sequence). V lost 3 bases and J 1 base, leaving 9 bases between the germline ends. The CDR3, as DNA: TGCAGTGCTAGTTTGTCGGGGAACACTGAAGCTTTCTTT. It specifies CSASLSGNTEAFF.

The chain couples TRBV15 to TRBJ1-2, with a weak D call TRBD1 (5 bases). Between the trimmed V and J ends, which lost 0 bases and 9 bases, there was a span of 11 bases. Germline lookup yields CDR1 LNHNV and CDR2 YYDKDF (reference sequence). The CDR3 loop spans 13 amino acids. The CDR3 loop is CATSREAQGSYTF. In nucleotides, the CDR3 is TGTGCCACCAGCAGAGAGGCGCAGGGAAGCTACACCTTC. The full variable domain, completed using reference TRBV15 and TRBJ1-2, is DAMVIQNPRYQVTQFGKPVTLSCSQTLNHNVMYWYQQKSSQAPKLLFHYYDKDFNNEADTPDNFQSRRPNTSFCFLDIRSPGLGDTAMYLCATSREAQGSYTFGSGTRLTVV.

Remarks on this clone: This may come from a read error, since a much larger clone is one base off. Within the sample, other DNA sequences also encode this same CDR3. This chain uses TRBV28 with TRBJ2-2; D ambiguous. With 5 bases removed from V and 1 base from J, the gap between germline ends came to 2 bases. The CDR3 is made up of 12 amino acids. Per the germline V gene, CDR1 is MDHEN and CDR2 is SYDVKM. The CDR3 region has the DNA TGTGCCAGCAGTCTGAACACCGGGGAGCTGTTTTTT. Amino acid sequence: CASSLNTGELFF.

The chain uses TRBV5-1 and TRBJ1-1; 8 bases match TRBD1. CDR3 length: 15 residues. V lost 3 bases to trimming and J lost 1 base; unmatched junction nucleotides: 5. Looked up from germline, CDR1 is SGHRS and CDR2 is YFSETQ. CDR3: CASSYIGTGNTEAFF. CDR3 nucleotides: TGCGCCAGCAGCTACATTGGGACAGGGAACACTGAAGCTTTCTTT. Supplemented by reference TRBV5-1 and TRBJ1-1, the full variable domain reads KAGVTQTPRYLIKTRGQQVTLSCSPISGHRSVSWYQQTPGQGLQFLFEYFSETQRNKGNFPGRFSGRQFSNSRSEMNVSTLELGDSALYLCASSYIGTGNTEAFFGQGTRLTVV.

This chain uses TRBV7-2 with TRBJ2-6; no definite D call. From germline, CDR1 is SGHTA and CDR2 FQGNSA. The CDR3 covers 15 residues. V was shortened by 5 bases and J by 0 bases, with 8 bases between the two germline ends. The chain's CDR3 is CASSLPSSGANVLTF. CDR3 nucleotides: TGTGCCAGCAGCCTACCGAGCTCTGGGGCCAACGTCCTGACTTTC. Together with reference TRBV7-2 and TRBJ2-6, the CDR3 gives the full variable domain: GAGVSQSPSNKVTEKGKDVELRCDPISGHTALYWYRQSLGQGLEFLIYFQGNSAPDKSGLPSDRFSAERTGGSVSTLTIQRTQQEDSAVYLCASSLPSSGANVLTFGAGSRLTVL.

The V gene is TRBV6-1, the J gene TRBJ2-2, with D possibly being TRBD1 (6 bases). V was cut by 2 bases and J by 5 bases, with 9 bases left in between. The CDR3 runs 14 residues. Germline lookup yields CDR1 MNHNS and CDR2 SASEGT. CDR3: CASSENRETGELFF. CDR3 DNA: TGTGCCAGCAGTGAAAACAGGGAGACCGGGGAGCTGTTTTTT.

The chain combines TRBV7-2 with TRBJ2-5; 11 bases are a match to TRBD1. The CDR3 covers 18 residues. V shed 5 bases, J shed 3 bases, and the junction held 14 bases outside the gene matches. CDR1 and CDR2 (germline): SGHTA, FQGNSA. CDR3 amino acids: CASSLRIPGQGVEETQYF. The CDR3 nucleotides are TGTGCCAGCAGCCTCAGAATACCGGGACAGGGGGTCGAAGAGACCCAGTACTTC.

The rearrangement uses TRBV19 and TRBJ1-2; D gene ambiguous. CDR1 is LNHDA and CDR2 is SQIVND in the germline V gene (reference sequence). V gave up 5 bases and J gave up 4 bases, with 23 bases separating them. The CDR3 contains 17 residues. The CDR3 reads CASSSPLLQETSYGYTF. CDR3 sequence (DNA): TGTGCCAGTAGTTCCCCTCTACTGCAGGAAACCTCCTATGGCTACACCTTC.